This T cell receptor beta chain was captured in a study of post-analysis software for immune sequencing data. The study, taken as a whole, reports: Compared with controls, patients had more of about 5 TRBV segments, including TRBV5-6, TRBV5-1 and TRBV20-1.

Tagging with unique molecular identifiers was a feature of the TCR beta cDNA libraries. Around 500,000 cDNA molecules were obtained from roughly 0.93 to 9.6 million T cells. TCRdb itself ran the PCR reads through MiXCR, one entry per CDR3 protein. This table has about 810,000 distinct CDR3 sequences, about 53% appearing once. This clonotype has only a few counts. Its antigen is undetermined. Germline CDR1 is DFQATT and CDR2 is SNEGSKA (reference sequence). The V segment lost 0 bases and the J segment 6 bases; nucleotides outside the gene matches: 12. The CDR3 extends over 16 amino acids. The sequence came from a girl between 10 and 17 years old with multiple sclerosis. J is TRBJ2-3 and V is TRBV20-1; 7 bases line up with TRBD2. Sequencing was done on a sample of blood. DNA for the CDR3: TGCAGTGCTAGAGATATCCTAGCGGCCAAGGTGGATACGCAGTATTTT. It specifies CSARDILAAKVDTQYF.